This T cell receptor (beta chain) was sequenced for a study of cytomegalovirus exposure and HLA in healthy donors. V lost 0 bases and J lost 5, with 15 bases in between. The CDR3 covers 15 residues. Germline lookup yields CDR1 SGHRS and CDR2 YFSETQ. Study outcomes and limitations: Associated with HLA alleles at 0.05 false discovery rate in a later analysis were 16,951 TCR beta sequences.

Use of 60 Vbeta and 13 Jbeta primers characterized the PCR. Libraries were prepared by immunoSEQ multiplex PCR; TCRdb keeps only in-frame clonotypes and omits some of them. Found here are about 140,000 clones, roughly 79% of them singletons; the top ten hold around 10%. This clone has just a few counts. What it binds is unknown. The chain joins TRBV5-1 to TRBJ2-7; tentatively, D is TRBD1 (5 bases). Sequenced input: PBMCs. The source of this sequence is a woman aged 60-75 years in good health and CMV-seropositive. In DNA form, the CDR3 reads TGCGCCAGCAGCTTGGGACAGAGTGAGTTCCACGAGCAGTACTTC. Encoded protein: CASSLGQSEFHEQYF.